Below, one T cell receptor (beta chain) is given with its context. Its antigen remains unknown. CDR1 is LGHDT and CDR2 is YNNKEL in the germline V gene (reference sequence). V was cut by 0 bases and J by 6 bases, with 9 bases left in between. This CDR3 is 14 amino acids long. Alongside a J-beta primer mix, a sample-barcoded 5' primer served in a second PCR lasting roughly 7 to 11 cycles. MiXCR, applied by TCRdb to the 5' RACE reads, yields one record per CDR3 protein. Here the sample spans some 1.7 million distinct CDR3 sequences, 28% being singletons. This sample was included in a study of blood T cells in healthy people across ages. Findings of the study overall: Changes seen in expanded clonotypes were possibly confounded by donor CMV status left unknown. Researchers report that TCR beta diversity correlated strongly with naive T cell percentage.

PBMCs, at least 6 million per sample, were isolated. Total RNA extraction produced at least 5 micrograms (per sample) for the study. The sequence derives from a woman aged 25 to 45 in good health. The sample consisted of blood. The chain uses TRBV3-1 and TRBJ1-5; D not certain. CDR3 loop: CASSQDLVAQPQHF. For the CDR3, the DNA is TGTGCCAGCAGCCAAGATTTAGTGGCTCAGCCCCAGCATTTT.